This T cell receptor beta chain emerged from a study of regulatory T cells in long-lasting Graves disease. Relying on iRepertoire HTBI primers and Arm-PCR of CDR3 regions, the team built TCR beta libraries. Authors' data handling: Samples collectively showed approximately 62 TRBV and 11 to 15 TRBJ segments. TCRdb independently ran MiXCR on the multiplex PCR reads; one entry per CDR3 protein. TCRdb, rather than the study authors, made the V and J calls. The table shows a few hundred thousand distinct CDR3 sequences, with 20% to 25% occurring only once. V dropped 2 bases and J dropped 0 bases, with 20 bases sitting between them. The CDR3 is 19 residues long. In germline, CDR1 is SNHLY, CDR2 FYNNEI. Time point reported: persistent/refractory GD, antithyroid drugs over 5 years with positive TRAb. Generation of the TCR library employed RNA extracted from PBMCs. American Thyroid Association guidelines served as the basis for diagnosing Graves' disease.

In the case of this clonotype: Its antigen remains unidentified.

Findings of the study overall: TCR diversity was lower in persistent Graves' patients (versus newly diagnosed ones). Under persistent disease, TRBV28, TRBJ1-2 and TRBJ2-5 were used preferentially.

V and J are TRBV2 and TRBJ2-4; D ambiguous. Sequenced here: peripheral blood mononuclear cells (PBMCs), sampled when the disease was refractory, from a patient treated with antithyroid drugs. This TCR derives from a woman aged 35 to 49 with Graves disease. The CDR3 DNA is TGTGCCAGCAGTGAAATGATAGAGGCGAGCGACACAGCCAAAAACATTCAGTACTTC. The encoded protein is CASSEMIEASDTAKNIQYF.